The 14 T cell receptor beta chains listed next were all sequenced from one sample in a study of blood T cell repertoires in COVID-19. Some clones are missing from TCRdb's copy, which holds only in-frame ones; the method was immunoSEQ multiplex PCR. The table has over 200,000 clones, 85% to 90% seen once. The sample was PBMCs or T cells enriched from blood (not recorded which). These receptors were collected from a man aged 25-40 years who had been exposed to COVID-19.

The J gene is TRBJ2-1, the V gene TRBV4-1; 9 bases are a match to TRBD2. Germline-derived CDR1 and CDR2 are MGHRA and YSYEKL. V lost 3 bases, J lost 5 bases, and 14 bases stayed unmatched. This CDR3 has 18 residues. The CDR3 loop reads CASSHGPLAGNLHNEQFF. As DNA, the CDR3 is TGCGCCAGCAGCCACGGGCCCCTAGCGGGGAACCTACACAATGAGCAGTTCTTC.

The chain is built from TRBV3-1 (or the pseudogene TRBV3-2) and TRBJ1-1, with D perhaps TRBD1 (6 bases). Trimming cost V 6 bases and J 8 bases, with 19 bases left between them. CDR1 and CDR2 from the germline V gene are LGHDT and YNNKEL (reference sequence). The CDR3 contains 14 residues. This CDR3 is CASSLRGGSFEAFF. The CDR3 nucleotides are TGTGCCAGCAGTCTTAGGGGGGGATCATTCGAAGCTTTCTTT.

The chain carries TRBV6-5 and TRBJ2-5; a weak D match, TRBD2 (7 bases). V lost 0 bases and J 5 bases, leaving 13 bases between the germline ends. From germline, CDR1 is MNHEY and CDR2 SVGAGI. The CDR3 has 15 residues. In DNA, the CDR3 is TGTGCCAGCAGTTACTCCGGCGGGGGACATGAGACCCAGTACTTC. Protein product: CASSYSGGGHETQYF.

This clone has just one count. CDR3 in amino acids: CASSDLFTGTNSPLHF. The CDR3 region has the DNA TGTGCCAGCAGTGACCTCTTTACAGGGACCAATTCACCCCTCCACTTT. The chain recombines TRBV2 with TRBJ1-6; possibly TRBD1 for D (6 bases). Trimming removed 3 bases from V and 7 bases from J, with 16 bases in between. CDR3 length: 16 amino acids. CDR1 and CDR2 from the germline V gene are SNHLY and FYNNEI.

CDR3 in DNA: TGTGCCAGCAGCCCCGCAGGGGTCCTGAACACTGAAGCTTTCTTT. This encodes CASSPAGVLNTEAFF. The chain uses TRBV3-1 (or the pseudogene TRBV3-2) and TRBJ1-1, with D maybe TRBD1 (6 bases). Per the germline V gene, CDR1 is LGHDT and CDR2 is YNNKEL (reference sequence). V was shortened by 4 bases and J by 0 bases, with 12 bases between the two germline ends. The CDR3 covers 15 residues.

This chain connects TRBV11-2 to TRBJ2-1, with 9 bases identical to TRBD1. The CDR3 sequence is 17 residues long. CDR1 is SGHAT and CDR2 is FQNNGV in the germline V gene. V dropped 3 bases and J dropped 5; count of bases not matched to a gene: 11. CDR3 amino acids: CASSLGDRVKGDNEQFF. The CDR3 DNA sequence: TGTGCCAGCAGCTTGGGGGACAGGGTGAAGGGAGACAATGAGCAGTTCTTC.

As concerns this clone: Its ends do not fully match the called genes, so a read error is possible. The chain employs TRBV2 and TRBJ2-5; D remains unclear. The CDR3 spans 11 residues. The germline V gene has CDR1 SNHLY and CDR2 FYNNEI. The CDR3 DNA follows: TGTGCCAGCAACCCGGCTGACTCCCAGAACTTC. This codes for CASNPADSQNF.

CDR3 sequence: CASSLGTGYGYTF. The DNA of the CDR3 is TGCGCCAGCAGCTTAGGGACAGGGTATGGCTACACCTTC. The chain employs TRBV5-1 and TRBJ1-2; 9 bases map to TRBD1. The germline V gene encodes CDR1 SGHRS and CDR2 YFSETQ. With 2 bases clipped from V and 5 bases from J, the junction kept 1 base outside the gene matches. The CDR3 sequence is 13 residues long.

The chain recombines TRBV6-5 with TRBJ2-7; 7 nucleotides line up with TRBD1. V was pared by 5 bases and J by 3 bases, with 10 bases of the junction left unmatched. CDR3 length: 15 amino acids. Germline assignment: CDR1 MNHEY and CDR2 SVGAGI. The CDR3 bases are TGTGCCAGCAGTACCGACAGGGTGGGAAACTACGAGCAGTACTTC. Translated: CASSTDRVGNYEQYF.

This clone was seen once. This chain joins TRBV4-1 and TRBJ2-1; D perhaps matches TRBD1 (6 bases). Germline V gene lookup returns CDR1 MGHRA and CDR2 YSYEKL. This CDR3 contains 18 residues. V was cut by 1 base and J by 0 bases, with 16 bases left in between. The CDR3 is CASSQGWGPDSSYNEQFF. As DNA, the CDR3 is TGCGCCAGCAGCCAAGGGTGGGGTCCGGACAGCTCCTACAATGAGCAGTTCTTC.

This clone came up a few times. V and J are TRBV29-1 and TRBJ1-1; D gene unclear. Germline CDR1 and CDR2: SQVTM and ANQGSEA. The CDR3 is 13 amino acids. The V and J ends lost 4 bases and 2 bases respectively, with 11 bases between them. Here the CDR3 reads CSVADTANTEAFF. In DNA form, the CDR3 reads TGCAGCGTTGCCGACACTGCTAACACTGAAGCTTTCTTT.

The V and J genes are TRBV4-1 and TRBJ2-5; TRBD2 matches at 14 bases. This CDR3 comprises 19 residues. Unmatched junction bases numbered 10, after V lost 0 bases and J lost 4 bases. Germline V lookup: CDR1 MGHRA, CDR2 YSYEKL. The CDR3 DNA is TGCGCCAGCAGCCAAGAAGGGTGGGGACTAGCGGGGGTCCCAGAGACCCAGTACTTC. Protein product: CASSQEGWGLAGVPETQYF.

The J gene is TRBJ2-5, the V gene TRBV5-4; no firm D call. The CDR3 sequence is 15 residues long. V dropped 4 bases and J dropped 5 bases, with 18 bases sitting between them. The V gene's germline CDR1 is SGHNT and CDR2 YYREEE (reference sequence). This CDR3 reads CASSPSERFGETQYF. The CDR3 DNA follows: TGTGCCAGCAGCCCCAGCGAGAGGTTCGGGGAGACCCAGTACTTC.

V and J are TRBV11-1 and TRBJ2-5; possible D gene TRBD1, 6 bases. The CDR3 is made up of 13 amino acids. CDR1 and CDR2 (germline): SGHAT, FQDESV (reference sequence). V was pared by 7 bases and J by 5 bases, with 14 bases between. Here the CDR3 DNA reads TGTGCCAGCACCTATACAGGGAGTGAGACCCAGTACTTC. It yields the protein CASTYTGSETQYF. The full variable domain, in which reference TRBV11-1 and TRBJ2-5 provide the parts outside the CDR3, is EAEVAQSPRYKITEKSQAVAFWCDPISGHATLYWYRQILGQGPELLVQFQDESVVDDSQLPKDRFSAERLKGVDSTLKIQPAELGDSAMYLCASTYTGSETQYFGPGTRLLVL.